This entry concerns a single T cell receptor (beta chain). Original methodology: Using reference gene primer amplification, nucleated cell counts were estimated. Only in-frame clones appear in the TCRdb table, and some are missing; sequencing was by immunoSEQ multiplex PCR. V and J calls and clone size follow that table, whereas D and trimming were derived from the DNA. The data hold more than 150,000 clones, with 75% to 80% observed a single time. The entry originates in a study of blood T cell repertoires in COVID-19. Turning to the study itself: Material from acute and convalescent COVID-19 was sourced from the United States, Italy and Spain. T cells, B-cell-depleted T cells, or PBMCs provided the cDNA or gDNA that served as material.

Trimming pared 4 bases from V and 2 bases from J, leaving 14 bases between. The germline CDR1 and CDR2 sequences are LNHDA and SQIVND (reference sequence). The CDR3 totals 16 residues. This TCR was sampled from a woman between 70 and 85 years old with acute or convalescent COVID-19. The specimen sequenced was peripheral blood. The rearrangement links TRBV19 to TRBJ2-2, with D maybe TRBD2 (6 bases). The CDR3 spells CASSKYYGTNTGELFF. The CDR3 bases are TGTGCCAGTAGTAAATACTATGGGACTAACACCGGGGAGCTGTTTTTT.